These 30 T cell receptor beta chains were sequenced from one sample in a study of T cells in Graves' hyperthyroidism and ophthalmopathy. The TCR beta CDR3 regions underwent amplification using RNA transcripts as the source. An initial round of RT-PCR targeting the TCR CDR3 relied on the HTBI primer set. TCRdb fed the multiplex PCR reads into MiXCR, producing one record per CDR3 protein. Among some 740,000 distinct CDR3 sequences listed, roughly 15% were seen once. The source material was blood. These receptor sequences come from a woman between 18 and 29 years old with Graves' hyperthyroidism.

This clonotype was detected only a few times. This chain links TRBV19 with TRBJ2-1; TRBD2 matches at 8 bases. Germline V gives CDR1 LNHDA, CDR2 SQIVND (reference sequence). V shed 5 bases and J 7 bases; nucleotides not matched to a gene: 10. The CDR3 is 15 residues long. The CDR3 sequence is CASSEPGGYPNEQFF. The DNA of the CDR3 is TGTGCCAGTAGTGAACCGGGGGGGTATCCGAATGAGCAGTTCTTC.

This clonotype was observed a handful of times. The chain combines TRBV20-1 with TRBJ2-6; no clear D gene. Germline CDR1 and CDR2: DFQATT and SNEGSKA (reference sequence). This CDR3 region has 15 residues. Trimming left V 6 bases short and J 4 bases short, with 16 bases between. Here the CDR3 DNA reads TGCAGTGCCTTTGGGGTAGGGTCCGGGGCCAACGTCCTGACTTTC. This gives the protein CSAFGVGSGANVLTF.

This clonotype occurred many times. The J gene is TRBJ2-2, the V gene TRBV5-1; no clear D gene. Trimming removed 5 bases at V and 8 bases at J, with 22 bases between. Germline V gene sequence: CDR1 SGHRS, CDR2 YFSETQ. This CDR3 is built from 16 residues. CDR3 loop: CASRAAKAVGVGELFF. CDR3 sequence (DNA): TGCGCCAGCAGAGCCGCCAAGGCGGTTGGAGTGGGGGAGCTGTTTTTT. Complete variable domain (other parts from reference TRBV5-1 and TRBJ2-2): KAGVTQTPRYLIKTRGQQVTLSCSPISGHRSVSWYQQTPGQGLQFLFEYFSETQRNKGNFPGRFSGRQFSNSRSEMNVSTLELGDSALYLCASRAAKAVGVGELFFGEGSRLTVL.

V and J are TRBV24-1 and TRBJ1-4; D is undetermined. This CDR3 is 14 amino acids long. Germline V gives CDR1 KGHDR, CDR2 SFDVKD. The V end lost 12 bases, the J end lost 2 bases, and 15 bases lay between the germline ends. CDR3 bases: TGTGCCTCCTTGATTAAGGTCACTAATGAAAAACTGTTTTTT. Its translation: CASLIKVTNEKLFF.

The chain recombines TRBV27 with TRBJ2-7, with TRBD1 identical over 8 bases. CDR1 and CDR2 (germline): MNHEY, SMNVEV (reference sequence). Unmatched junction bases numbered 12, after V lost 6 bases and J lost 2 bases. The CDR3 is 16 residues long. CDR3 DNA: TGTGCCAGCAGCTCCAGGTGGCAGGGGGCTACCTACGAGCAGTACTTC. It encodes CASSSRWQGATYEQYF.

This sequence joins TRBV7-9 and TRBJ1-3; TRBD1 might be the D (5 bases). V shed 0 bases and J shed 0 bases, with 6 bases lying between them. The CDR3 length is 15 residues. Per the germline V gene, CDR1 is SEHNR and CDR2 is FQNEAQ (reference sequence). CDR3: CASSLAGGSGNTIYF. For the CDR3, the DNA is TGTGCCAGCAGCTTAGCGGGGGGCTCTGGAAACACCATATATTTT.

This clonotype was counted at least ten times. The V and J genes are TRBV20-1 and TRBJ1-1; no reliable D call. CDR1 and CDR2 from the germline V gene are DFQATT and SNEGSKA (reference sequence). Deletions cut 6 bases from V and 3 bases from J, with 20 bases between. The CDR3 has 15 residues. DNA of the CDR3: TGCAGTGCCCCGACCCCAAAGCTTGCGCACACTGAAGCTTTCTTT. Translating it yields CSAPTPKLAHTEAFF.

This chain joins TRBV24-1 and TRBJ2-5; 13 nucleotides agree with TRBD2. This CDR3 is built from 18 residues. V lost 3 bases, J lost 4 bases, and 10 bases stayed unmatched. CDR1 and CDR2 (germline): KGHDR, SFDVKD. The CDR3 spells CATSDPSRTSGRRETQYF. The CDR3 nucleotides read TGTGCCACCAGTGATCCGTCCCGGACTAGCGGGAGACGAGAGACCCAGTACTTC.

There are a few counts of this clonotype. The chain employs TRBV28 and TRBJ2-5; D is ambiguous. This CDR3 is built from 14 residues. V gave up 0 bases and J gave up 5 bases, with 10 bases separating them. CDR1 is MDHEN and CDR2 is SYDVKM in the germline V gene. The CDR3 protein is CASSLWVEGETQYF. In DNA form, the CDR3 reads TGTGCCAGCAGTTTATGGGTGGAAGGGGAGACCCAGTACTTC.

This clonotype was observed many times. This chain joins TRBV11-2 and TRBJ1-3; D is unclear. CDR1 is SGHAT, CDR2 FQNNGV, per germline. V was pared by 7 bases and J by 0 bases, with 22 bases between. The CDR3 extends over 18 amino acids. CDR3 protein: CASNLAPGVAGSGNTIYF. CDR3 nucleotide sequence: TGTGCCAGCAACTTGGCTCCTGGAGTTGCAGGCTCTGGAAACACCATATATTTT.

There are many counts of this clonotype. V gene TRBV18 combines with J gene TRBJ1-4; tentatively, D is TRBD1 (5 bases). Germline V lookup: CDR1 KGHSH, CDR2 LQKENI. The CDR3 extends over 13 amino acids. V was trimmed by 5 bases and J by 7 bases, leaving 11 bases between them. CDR3 coding DNA: TGTGCCAGCTCATCCGGACACATTGAAAAACTGTTTTTT. This gives the protein CASSSGHIEKLFF.

In its sample, this clonotype was seen many times. V is TRBV28 and J is TRBJ2-1; no clear D. There are 13 residues in the CDR3. CDR1 MDHEN and CDR2 SYDVKM come from the germline V gene. The V end lost 8 bases, the J end lost 5 bases, and 13 bases lay between the germline ends. The CDR3 sequence is CASVQIPNNEQFF. Written as DNA, the CDR3 is TGTGCCAGCGTCCAGATTCCGAACAATGAGCAGTTCTTC.

Ten or more counts support this clonotype. The gene calls are TRBV28 and TRBJ1-1, with D uncertain. The CDR3 has 13 residues. Germline V lookup: CDR1 MDHEN, CDR2 SYDVKM. The V end was cut by 3 bases, the J end by 7 bases, with 12 bases between. The CDR3 region is CASSFIGTSEAFF. The CDR3 DNA is TGTGCCAGCAGTTTTATTGGAACGAGTGAAGCTTTCTTT.

This clonotype has a count of ten or more. The CDR3, as DNA: TGTGCCACCAGTGAGGACCTCGGACGGTTGAACACCGGGGAGCTGTTTTTT. It specifies CATSEDLGRLNTGELFF. The chain joins TRBV24-1 to TRBJ2-2; D call uncertain. The CDR3 length is 17 residues. Looked up from germline, CDR1 is KGHDR and CDR2 is SFDVKD. Trimming pared 4 bases from V and 1 base from J, leaving 15 bases between.

This chain joins TRBV4-1 and TRBJ2-3, with D unclear. The CDR3 extends over 12 amino acids. Germline V gene lookup returns CDR1 MGHRA and CDR2 YSYEKL. Trimming removed 3 bases from V and 3 bases from J, with 4 bases in between. The CDR3 spells CASSQYTDTQYF. The CDR3 DNA reads TGCGCCAGCAGCCAGTATACAGATACGCAGTATTTT.

This clonotype has ten or more counts. The rearrangement links TRBV7-8 to TRBJ2-3; D gene ambiguous. Germline values: CDR1 SGHVS, CDR2 FQNEAQ. The CDR3 contains 16 residues. V was trimmed by 1 base and J by 0 bases, leaving 11 bases between them. In DNA form, the CDR3 reads TGTGCCAGCAGCTTAGACGTGGGTACTAGCACAGATACGCAGTATTTT. It yields the protein CASSLDVGTSTDTQYF. Supplemented by reference TRBV7-8 and TRBJ2-3, the full variable domain reads GAGVSQSPRYKVAKRGQDVALRCDPISGHVSLFWYQQALGQGPEFLTYFQNEAQLDKSGLPSDRFFAERPEGSVSTLKIQRTQQEDSAVYLCASSLDVGTSTDTQYFGPGTRLTVL.

This clonotype was counted many times. This rearrangement joins TRBV28 to TRBJ2-7; 7 bases line up with TRBD2. The V gene's germline CDR1 is MDHEN and CDR2 SYDVKM. The V gene end was trimmed by 6 bases and the J gene end by 7 bases; junction bases not matched to a gene: 6. The CDR3 is 12 amino acids. The CDR3 nucleotides read TGTGCCAGCAGATCAGGGAGGGGTGAGCAGTACTTC. Its protein product is CASRSGRGEQYF. Complete variable domain (other parts from reference TRBV28 and TRBJ2-7): DVKVTQSSRYLVKRTGEKVFLECVQDMDHENMFWYRQDPGLGLRLIYFSYDVKMKEKGDIPEGYSVSREKKERFSLILESASTNQTSMYLCASRSGRGEQYFGPGTRLTVT.

Ten or more counts support this clonotype. The rearrangement joins TRBV2 to TRBJ2-4, with a tentative D call TRBD2 (7 bases). The CDR3 is 17 amino acids. Germline values: CDR1 SNHLY, CDR2 FYNNEI. With 9 bases removed from V and 0 bases from J, the gap between germline ends came to 21 bases. CDR3 loop: CASEGEGSNLAKNIQYF. The CDR3 nucleotides are TGTGCCAGTGAGGGGGAGGGTTCGAATCTAGCCAAAAACATTCAGTACTTC.

This clonotype showed up just a few times. One end of the junction fails to match germline, which may point to a read error. This sequence joins TRBV11-2 and TRBJ1-2, with D possibly matching TRBD1 (5 bases). The CDR3 is 15 residues long. CDR1 and CDR2 from the germline V gene are SGHAT and FQNNGV. CDR3 DNA: TGCGCCAGCAGCCAAGGGGCCAGGACTAACTATGGCTACACCTTC. Translating it yields CASSQGARTNYGYTF.

The chain carries TRBV3-1 and TRBJ2-1; 9 positions agree with TRBD2. Germline CDR1 reads LGHDT; CDR2 reads YNNKEL (reference sequence). V was pared by 6 bases and J by 2 bases, with 8 bases of the junction left unmatched. The CDR3 is 16 residues long. The DNA for the CDR3 is TGTGCCAGCAGTCGAAAGACTAGCGGAGCCTACAATGAGCAGTTCTTC. Translated, it gives CASSRKTSGAYNEQFF.

In this sample, this clonotype turned up many times. J is TRBJ1-1 and V is TRBV18; TRBD1 agrees at 7 bases. J gave up 6 bases and V 4 bases, and 5 bases lay outside the gene matches. The CDR3 has 13 amino acids. Germline values: CDR1 KGHSH, CDR2 LQKENI. CDR3 bases: TGTGCCAGCTCACGGGGCACAGGGGCTGAAGCTTTCTTT. Translation: CASSRGTGAEAFF.

Worth noting for this clonotype: One junction end disagrees with the germline gene, perhaps due to a read error. V is TRBV7-9 and J is TRBJ2-1, with TRBD2 matching 11 bases. The germline V gene encodes CDR1 SEHNR and CDR2 FQNEAQ (reference sequence). This CDR3 region has 18 residues. The CDR3 coding sequence is TGTGCCAGCAGCCCATATCGGTGGGGGACTAGCGGCGTCCATGAGCGGTTCTTC. Its translation: CASSPYRWGTSGVHERFF.

In regard to this clonotype: Possible read error: a much larger clone is one base away. The chain has TRBV24-1 and TRBJ2-1; D perhaps matches TRBD1 (5 bases). The J call may be mistaken, given a closer DNA end match to TRBJ2-7. The germline V gene has CDR1 KGHDR and CDR2 SFDVKD. This CDR3 has 16 amino acids. CDR3 loop: CATSDLPQGSYNEQYF. CDR3 DNA: TGTGCCACCAGTGATTTGCCCCAGGGCTCCTACAATGAGCAGTACTTC.

This clonotype has at least ten counts. V gene TRBV7-2 combines with J gene TRBJ1-5; TRBD1 agrees at 7 bases. The CDR3 runs to 17 residues. With 5 bases clipped from V and 3 bases from J, the junction kept 13 bases outside the gene matches. Per germline, CDR1 SGHTA and CDR2 FQGNSA. In nucleotides, the CDR3 is TGTGCCAGCAGCCCCCGGGACAGCCGGGTCGTCAATCAGCCCCAGCATTTT. As protein: CASSPRDSRVVNQPQHF.

This clonotype was recorded at least ten times. The rearrangement links TRBV29-1 to TRBJ2-3; 9 bases fit TRBD1. The CDR3 spans 13 residues. Trimming removed 6 bases from V and 4 bases from J; junction bases left unmatched: 5. CDR1 and CDR2 (germline): SQVTM, ANQGSEA. The CDR3 loop is CSVMRTGADTQYF. The CDR3 coding sequence is TGCAGCGTCATGAGGACAGGGGCAGATACGCAGTATTTT.

This clonotype was recorded at least ten times. V usage is TRBV2 and J usage is TRBJ1-6, with 8 bases fitting TRBD1. V gave up 6 bases and J gave up 5 bases; unmatched junction bases: 0. Germline V CDR1 and CDR2: SNHLY, FYNNEI. This CDR3 is 13 amino acids long. The CDR3 protein is CASRDRDNSPLHF. CDR3 DNA: TGTGCCAGCAGGGACAGGGATAATTCACCCCTCCACTTT. The full variable domain, rest sourced from reference TRBV2 and TRBJ1-6, is EPEVTQTPSHQVTQMGQEVILRCVPISNHLYFYWYRQILGQKVEFLVSFYNNEISEKSEIFDDQFSVERPDGSNFTLKIRSTKLEDSAMYFCASRDRDNSPLHFGNGTRLTVT.

This clonotype was observed many times. The V call is TRBV28, the J call TRBJ2-7, with 10 nucleotides matching TRBD1. The V gene end was trimmed by 7 bases and the J gene end by 4 bases; junction bases not matched to a gene: 7. The CDR3 consists of 14 residues. Germline lookup yields CDR1 MDHEN and CDR2 SYDVKM. CDR3 residues: CASTDGQGVYEQYF. CDR3 in DNA: TGTGCCAGCACCGACGGACAGGGGGTATACGAGCAGTACTTC.

This clonotype was seen repeatedly, ten times or more. V is TRBV30 and J is TRBJ1-1; TRBD1 aligns across 7 bases. The CDR3 contains 14 residues. The germline V gene encodes CDR1 GTSNPN and CDR2 SVGIG (reference sequence). J lost 2 bases, V lost 2 bases, and 5 bases had no gene match. The CDR3 DNA reads as TGTGCCTGGAGTTCCAGGGGGGTAAACACTGAAGCTTTCTTT. It yields the protein CAWSSRGVNTEAFF.

There are many counts of this clonotype. The V and J genes are TRBV6-1 and TRBJ1-1; tentatively, D is TRBD1 (6 bases). The CDR3 loop spans 15 amino acids. With 6 bases removed from V and 7 bases from J, the gap between germline ends came to 21 bases. Germline V gives CDR1 MNHNS, CDR2 SASEGT. The CDR3 DNA reads as TGTGCCAGCAGCCCCGTTCGGGGGGCCCCGGATGAAGCTTTCTTT. Translated, it gives CASSPVRGAPDEAFF.

This clonotype has at least ten counts. V gene TRBV13 combines with J gene TRBJ1-5; D unresolved. The CDR3 spans 15 residues. The germline gives CDR1 PRHDT, CDR2 FYEKMQ (reference sequence). Between the trimmed V and J ends, which lost 1 base and 4 bases, there was a span of 11 bases. The DNA of the CDR3 is TGTGCCAGCAGCTTAGCCAGGATGGAGAATCAGCCCCAGCATTTT. It translates to CASSLARMENQPQHF.